A selection of T cell receptor beta chains follows, all from one sample in a study of blood T cell repertoires in COVID-19. TCRdb's table, derived via immunoSEQ multiplex PCR, lists solely in-frame clones and lacks some. The sample carries roughly 120,000 clones, around four fifths recorded once. The specimen sequenced was peripheral blood. These receptors originate from a woman aged 60-75 years with acute or convalescent COVID-19. The CDR3 runs from the conserved cysteine through the conserved F or W. D genes are given only for firm matches. Rows give clone size only sometimes, using once, few, many, or a class for an expanded clone.

.	TRBJ2-2	once	TRBV24-1	TGTGCCACCAGTGAGGATGTATCAGACAGCCCGAACACCGGGGAGCTGTTTTTT	CATSEDVSDSPNTGELFF
TRBD2	TRBJ2-3	.	TRBV5-4	TGTGCCAGCAGCTCTCGGGGTAGCGGGGGATCAGATACGCAGTATTTT	CASSSRGSGGSDTQYF
.	TRBJ2-4	.	TRBV15	TGTGCCACCAGCAGGCCTAGCGAAGGAAACATTCAGTACTTC	CATSRPSEGNIQYF
.	TRBJ1-2	.	TRBV3-1/TRBV3-2	TGTGCCAGCAGCCAAGGGGCAGATACTCACTATGGCTACACCTTC	CASSQGADTHYGYTF
TRBD2	TRBJ2-3	.	TRBV9	TGTGCCAGCAGCCCCAAGGATCGGCTAGCGGGGGGACAAGAGACGCAGTATTTT	CASSPKDRLAGGQETQYF
TRBD1	TRBJ1-6	few	TRBV5-4	TGTGCCAGCAGCTTGGGGACAGGCTCACCCCTCCACTTT	CASSLGTGSPLHF
TRBD2	TRBJ2-5	.	TRBV14	TGTGCCAGCAGCCCCTGGACTAGCGGGGGGGTTACGCAAGAGACCCAGTACTTC	CASSPWTSGGVTQETQYF
TRBD1	TRBJ2-1	.	TRBV9	TGTGCCAGCAGCGCAAACGAGGGGGCGCGAAAAGAGCAGTTCTTC	CASSANEGARKEQFF
.	TRBJ2-7	.	TRBV5-6	TGTGCCAGCAGCCTTAGCCACTCCTACGAGCAGTACTTC	CASSLSHSYEQYF
TRBD2	TRBJ2-3	.	TRBV4-3	TGCGCCAGCAGCCAGGGGGTCCCCACTGGCGGGGGAAGCACAGATACGCAGTATTTT	CASSQGVPTGGGSTDTQYF
.	TRBJ1-6	.	TRBV2	TGTGCCAGCAGTGAATCCCCCTTCCTCCACTTT	CASSESPFLHF
.	TRBJ2-3	.	TRBV19	TGTGCCAGTAGTATAGAAAAGCGGGGCACAGATACGCAGTATTTT	CASSIEKRGTDTQYF
TRBD1	TRBJ1-1	.	TRBV6-2/TRBV6-3	TGTGCCAGCAGTTACTTCTGGGACAGCGAAGCTTTCTTT	CASSYFWDSEAFF
.	TRBJ2-1	.	TRBV24-1	TGTGCCACCAGTCTCGAGAACTACAATGAGCAGTTCTTC	CATSLENYNEQFF
TRBD1	TRBJ1-4	.	TRBV7-2	TGTGCCAGCAGCTCCACAGGGGAGACTAATGAAAAACTGTTTTTT	CASSSTGETNEKLFF
.	TRBJ1-3	.	TRBV7-2	TGTGCCAGCAGCTCTAGTACAGGATGGGCCAACACCATATATTTT	CASSSSTGWANTIYF
.	TRBJ2-3	.	TRBV5-1	TGCGCCAGCAGCCCGCAGGGTTTGGGGGGAGTCGCAAGCACAGATACGCAGTATTTT	CASSPQGLGGVASTDTQYF
TRBD1	TRBJ1-3	.	TRBV7-2	TGTGCCAGCAGCCTGCGACAGGGGGCAACGGGAAACACCATATATTTT	CASSLRQGATGNTIYF
TRBD1	TRBJ1-2	.	TRBV10-3	TGTGCCATCAGTGGGCGGGACAGCAACTATGGCTACACCTTC	CAISGRDSNYGYTF
TRBD1	TRBJ1-5	.	TRBV11-2	TGTGCCAGCAGCACCGGACAGGGAAGGAATCAGCCCCAGCATTTT	CASSTGQGRNQPQHF
.	TRBJ2-5	.	TRBV2	TGTGCCAGCAGTGAAGGACAGGATCAAGAGACCCAGTACTTC	CASSEGQDQETQYF
.	TRBJ1-1	.	TRBV11-1	TGTGCCAGCAGCTTAGCGCTCGGACAGATGAACACTGAAGCTTTCTTT	CASSLALGQMNTEAFF
TRBD1	TRBJ1-5	.	TRBV7-2	TGTGCCAGCAGTCCGTCCCAGGGGGGTAACAATCAGCCCCAGCATTTT	CASSPSQGGNNQPQHF
TRBD1	TRBJ1-6	.	TRBV24-1	TGTGCCACCAGTGATTTAGGGGACAGGGCCTGGACCAATCCACCCCTCCACTTT	CATSDLGDRAWTNPPLHF
.	TRBJ1-4	.	TRBV4-1	TGCGCCAGCAGCCTGGGAGGGTTCACTAATGAAAAACTGTTTTTT	CASSLGGFTNEKLFF
.	TRBJ1-6	.	TRBV10-1	TGCGCCAGCGTTCGCTCCTATAATTCACCCCTCCACTTT	CASVRSYNSPLHF
.	TRBJ2-1	.	TRBV9	TGTGCCAGCAGCCCCCCCCGTGGGCGGGTCAATGAGCAGTTCTTC	CASSPPRGRVNEQFF
TRBD1	TRBJ2-7	.	TRBV4-1	TGCGCCAGCAGCACCCGGGACAGGGCGTACGAGCAGTACTTC	CASSTRDRAYEQYF
TRBD2	TRBJ2-5	.	TRBV9	TGTGCCAGCAGCATTACCGGGACTAGCGGGGGGGCGGAGACCCAGTACTTC	CASSITGTSGGAETQYF
.	TRBJ1-5	.	TRBV28	TGTGCCAGCAGCATCGGGGAGGGTCGCCAGCCCCAGCATTTT	CASSIGEGRQPQHF
.	TRBJ1-5	.	TRBV10-3	TGTGCCATCAGTGACAGGGTAGGTCAGCCCCAGCATTTT	CAISDRVGQPQHF
.	TRBJ1-6	.	TRBV30	TGTGCCTGGAGTGTAGAAGGGGCGAAATCACCCCTCCACTTT	CAWSVEGAKSPLHF
.	TRBJ1-6	.	TRBV4-3	TGCGCCAGCAGCCAAGATCCATTGAGAGGGAGCTCCTATAATTCACCCCTCCACTTT	CASSQDPLRGSSYNSPLHF
.	TRBJ1-4	once	TRBV2	TGTGCCAGCAAGTGGCAGGGCCTTGCAACTAATGAAAAACTGTTTTTT	CASKWQGLATNEKLFF
.	TRBJ1-1	.	TRBV6-5	TGTGCCAGCAGTTACGACCGGATAGAGGCCTCTGAAGCTTTCTTT	CASSYDRIEASEAFF
.	TRBJ1-4	.	TRBV6-5	TGTGCCAGCAGGGAGGAAAAACTGTTTTTT	CASREEKLFF
.	TRBJ1-2	.	TRBV7-6	TGTGCCAGCAGCCGAGCCTATGGCTACACCTTC	CASSRAYGYTF
.	TRBJ2-3	.	TRBV5-1	TGCGCCAGCAGCTTGGCGAGGGACACTCAAATTACAGATACGCAGTATTTT	CASSLARDTQITDTQYF
.	TRBJ1-1	once	TRBV4-1	TGCGCCAGCAGCCAAGGGCCGAATACAGGGACTGAAGCTTTCTTT	CASSQGPNTGTEAFF
TRBD1	TRBJ1-3	.	TRBV6-5	TGTGCCAGCAAGCCCACAGGGGCCGGAAACACCATATATTTT	CASKPTGAGNTIYF
TRBD1	TRBJ2-1	once	TRBV5-4	TGTGCCAGCAGCCGCCGGGACAGGGGAGGGCACAATGAGCAGTTCTTC	CASSRRDRGGHNEQFF
TRBD1	TRBJ2-5	.	TRBV5-1	TGCGCCAGCAGTCCCCCTACAGGGGGCGAGGAGACCCAGTACTTC	CASSPPTGGEETQYF
TRBD2	TRBJ2-3	.	TRBV4-2	TGTGCCAGCAGCCGCGGACTAGCACCCACAGATACGCAGTATTTT	CASSRGLAPTDTQYF
.	TRBJ2-3	.	TRBV15	TGTGCCACCAGCAGAGATGAGGATACGCAGTATTTT	CATSRDEDTQYF
.	TRBJ2-7	.	TRBV7-8	TGTGCCAGCATCAAAGAGACAACCTACGAGCAGTACTTC	CASIKETTYEQYF
.	TRBJ2-3	once	TRBV21-1	TGTGCCAGCAGCACCTCTAGCGGGGGCACAGATACGCAGTATTTT	CASSTSSGGTDTQYF